This T cell receptor beta chain was documented in a study of OX40 agonist ivuxolimab in advanced cancers. Background on the study: Earlier anti-PD-1, anti-PD-L1 or anti-CTLA-4 therapy was permitted; under 50% had received some.

On this clone itself: Antigen unknown.

Clones were read by immunoSEQ multiplex PCR, and TCRdb kept only the in-frame ones, dropping some. The sample shows about 15,000 clones, approximately 94% of them seen only once. General study findings and limits: Some nonresponders additionally presented with little normalized T-cell clonal expansion.

Germline trimming cut 3 bases from V and 0 bases from J; bases unmatched to any gene: 8. Germline V gene lookup returns CDR1 SGHRS and CDR2 YFSETQ. The CDR3 sequence is 17 residues long. The source is an adult with an advanced solid tumor such as melanoma, head and neck, liver or kidney cancer. V usage is TRBV5-1 and J usage is TRBJ2-1, with 8 bases that match TRBD1. This material consisted of CD4+ or CD8+ T cells sorted from blood, taken in a trial of the OX40 agonist ivuxolimab. In nucleotides, the CDR3 is TGCGCCAGCAGCTGGACTACAGGGGGTGACTCCTACAATGAGCAGTTCTTC. Translating gives CASSWTTGGDSYNEQFF.